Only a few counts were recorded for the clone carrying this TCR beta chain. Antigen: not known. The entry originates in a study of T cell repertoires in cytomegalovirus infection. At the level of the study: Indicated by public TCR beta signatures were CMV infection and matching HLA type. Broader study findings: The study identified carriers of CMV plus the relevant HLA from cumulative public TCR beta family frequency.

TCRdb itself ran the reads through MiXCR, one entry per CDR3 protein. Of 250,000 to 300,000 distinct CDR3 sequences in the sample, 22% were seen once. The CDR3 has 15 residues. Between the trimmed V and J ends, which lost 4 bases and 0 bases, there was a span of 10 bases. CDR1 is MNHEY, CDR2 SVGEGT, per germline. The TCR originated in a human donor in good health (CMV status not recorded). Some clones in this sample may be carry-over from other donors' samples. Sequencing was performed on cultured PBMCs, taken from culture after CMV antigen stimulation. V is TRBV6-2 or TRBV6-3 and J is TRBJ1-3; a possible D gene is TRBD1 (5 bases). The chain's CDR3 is CASSWTPRSGNTIYF. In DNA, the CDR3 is TGTGCCAGCAGTTGGACACCGCGCTCTGGAAACACCATATATTTT.